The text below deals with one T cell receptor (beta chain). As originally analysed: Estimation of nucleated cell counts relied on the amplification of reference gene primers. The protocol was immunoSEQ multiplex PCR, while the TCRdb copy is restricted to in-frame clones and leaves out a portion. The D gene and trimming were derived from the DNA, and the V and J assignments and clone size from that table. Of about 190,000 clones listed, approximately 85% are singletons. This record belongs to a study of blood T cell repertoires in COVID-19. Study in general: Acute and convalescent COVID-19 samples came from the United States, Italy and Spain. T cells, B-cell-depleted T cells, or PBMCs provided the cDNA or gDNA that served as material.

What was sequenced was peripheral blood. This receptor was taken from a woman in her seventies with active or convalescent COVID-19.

CDR3 sequence: CASSAAATGYGYTF. The CDR3 DNA reads TGCGCCAGCAGCGCTGCGGCGACAGGCTATGGCTACACCTTC. The rearrangement joins TRBV5-1 to TRBJ1-2; possible D gene TRBD1, 6 bases. CDR1 and CDR2 (germline): SGHRS, YFSETQ. The CDR3 has 14 residues. V was trimmed by 4 bases and J by 4 bases, leaving 14 bases between them.